These T cell receptor beta chains were read from a single sample in a study of T cell responses to AZD1222 COVID-19 vaccine. The repertoire was sequenced with immunoSEQ multiplex PCR; TCRdb's copy has only in-frame clones and lacks some. The data contain approximately 100,000 clones, 90% of them singletons. Sequences were derived from peripheral blood, sampled on day 0 of AZD1222 vaccination. The source of these receptors is an adult in good health. Each CDR3 is given with its conserved first and last residue. Fields, in order: J gene, CDR3 length, V gene, CDR3 protein.

>TRBJ1-5|15|TRBV19
CASSSDRGGNQPQHF
>TRBJ1-5|15|TRBV19
CASRGRGDSNQPQHF
>TRBJ1-3|14|TRBV6-5
CASRDRSSGNTIYF
>TRBJ2-3|14|TRBV9
CASSVLGNTDTQYF
>TRBJ1-5|16|TRBV5-3
CARSKPGEYSNQPQHF
>TRBJ2-7|15|TRBV7-3
CASSLRTSAFYEQYF
>TRBJ2-3|16|TRBV15
CATSREKGGYTDTQYF
>TRBJ1-2|15|TRBV11-2
CASSLGVTGGSGYTF
>TRBJ1-4|13|TRBV28
CASSSSLNEKLFF
>TRBJ1-2|17|TRBV5-1
CASSSSPDRAISYGYTF
>TRBJ1-6|15|TRBV19
CASSLSAEYNSPLHF
>TRBJ1-1|14|TRBV7-2
CASSLETRSTEAFF
>TRBJ1-2|15|TRBV7-2
CASSQRDPGLNGYTF
>TRBJ2-2|12|TRBV7-2
CASSWTGGELFF
>TRBJ2-7|12|TRBV7-9
CASSLANYEQYF
>TRBJ2-3|23|TRBV9
CASSVPKPRPGTSGGPSTDTQYF
>TRBJ1-4|16|TRBV5-6
CASSSGTGGTNEKLFF
>TRBJ1-1|19|TRBV18
CASSLSQFTAGAGNTEAFF
>TRBJ2-7|18|TRBV18
CASSPAGGMRRGLSEQYF
>TRBJ1-2|14|TRBV10-3
CAISERGFVDGYTF
>TRBJ2-1|14|TRBV10-3
CAINSGSSYNEQFF
>TRBJ1-6|14|TRBV6-5
CASSWDRDNSPLHF
>TRBJ1-5|16|TRBV28
CASSTTVWGAGQPQHF
>TRBJ1-3|13|TRBV30
CAWNLISGNTIYF
>TRBJ1-6|15|TRBV9
CASSVGVGPDSPLHF
>TRBJ1-2|16|TRBV9
CASSGGPPGLNRGYTF
>TRBJ1-4|17|TRBV11-2
CASSPVRLDRGNEKLFF
>TRBJ1-2|12|TRBV5-6
CASSRGELGYTF
>TRBJ1-1|14|TRBV14
CASSLRGGGTEAFF
>TRBJ2-3|15|TRBV5-8
CASSLTSYSTDTQYF
>TRBJ2-1|16|TRBV11-2
CASSSLAGLSYNEQFF
>TRBJ1-4|14|TRBV5-5
CASSLEGWNEKLFF
>TRBJ1-3|15|TRBV6-5
CASSPEGAAGNTIYF
>TRBJ2-7|15|TRBV7-9
CASSLLAGENYEQYF
>TRBJ1-1|14|TRBV3-1/TRBV3-2
CASSQGFRDSEAFF
>TRBJ2-5|15|TRBV5-6
CASSLMAGVQETQYF
>TRBJ1-2|15|TRBV9
CASGGEQGANYGYTF
>TRBJ1-6|15|TRBV5-6
CASSLGGSLGSPLHF
>TRBJ1-2|15|TRBV28
CASSVPGQVNYGYTF
>TRBJ1-2|10|TRBV6-8
CASSSWDGTF
>TRBJ1-2|18|TRBV7-6
CASSFLGDREGSNYGYTF
>TRBJ1-2|14|TRBV29-1
CSALPWDREVGYTF